Reported below is one T cell receptor beta chain. This sample stems from a study of blood T cell repertoires in COVID-19. As for the study in general: Italy, Spain and the United States were the sources of the convalescent and acute COVID-19 samples.

The authors' processing: Reference gene primer amplification in the assay estimated nucleated cell counts. Data came from immunoSEQ multiplex PCR; TCRdb stores just in-frame clones and leaves some out. Clonal size and the V and J genes are those of that table, whereas D and trimming came from the DNA. The data contain fewer than 200,000 clones, roughly 85% of them singletons. This CDR3 has 14 amino acids. The participants were between about 18 and 95 years old and came from some 23 US areas. The specimen was PBMCs or T cells enriched from blood (not recorded which). This chain uses TRBV21-1 with TRBJ2-5; the table's D call, TRBD2, has no DNA check behind it. TRBV21-1 constitutes a pseudogene. The TCR was taken from a woman aged 50 to 65 who had recovered from COVID-19. The CDR3 sequence: CASTLDSHQETQYF. The CDR3, as DNA: TGTGCCAGCACCCTCGACTCCCACCAAGAGACCCAGTACTTC.